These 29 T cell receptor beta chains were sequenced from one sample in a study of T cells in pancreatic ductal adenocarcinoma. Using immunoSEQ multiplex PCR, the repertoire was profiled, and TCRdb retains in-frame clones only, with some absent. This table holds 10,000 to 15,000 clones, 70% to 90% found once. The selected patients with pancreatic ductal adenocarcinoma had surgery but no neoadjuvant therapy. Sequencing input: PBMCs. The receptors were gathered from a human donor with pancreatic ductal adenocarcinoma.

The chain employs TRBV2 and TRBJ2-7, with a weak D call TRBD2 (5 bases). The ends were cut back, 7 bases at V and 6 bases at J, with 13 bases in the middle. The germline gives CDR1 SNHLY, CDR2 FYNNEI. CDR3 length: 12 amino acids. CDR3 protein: CASTLTRGEQYF. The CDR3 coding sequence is TGTGCCAGCACTCTCACTAGAGGCGAGCAGTACTTC.

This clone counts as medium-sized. CDR3 nucleotide sequence: TGTGCCAGCAGCTATCAGGAGGGACAGTGGGAGGACTATGGCTACACCTTC. Translating it yields CASSYQEGQWEDYGYTF. V usage is TRBV2 and J usage is TRBJ1-2, with 7 bases aligning to TRBD1. J lost 3 bases, V lost 6 bases, and 16 bases had no gene match. CDR3 length: 17 residues. The germline V gene has CDR1 SNHLY and CDR2 FYNNEI.

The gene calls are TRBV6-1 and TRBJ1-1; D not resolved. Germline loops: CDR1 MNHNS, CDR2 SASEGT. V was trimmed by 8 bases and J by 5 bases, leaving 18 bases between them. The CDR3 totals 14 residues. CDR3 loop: CASVTQFDGTEAFF. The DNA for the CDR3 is TGTGCCAGCGTAACACAATTCGACGGGACTGAAGCTTTCTTT.

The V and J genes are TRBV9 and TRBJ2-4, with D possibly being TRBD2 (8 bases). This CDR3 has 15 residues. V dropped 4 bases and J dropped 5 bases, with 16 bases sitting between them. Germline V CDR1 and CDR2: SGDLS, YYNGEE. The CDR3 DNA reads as TGTGCCAGCAGCCCCAGGGGGACTAGGCAAAACATTCAGTACTTC. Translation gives CASSPRGTRQNIQYF.

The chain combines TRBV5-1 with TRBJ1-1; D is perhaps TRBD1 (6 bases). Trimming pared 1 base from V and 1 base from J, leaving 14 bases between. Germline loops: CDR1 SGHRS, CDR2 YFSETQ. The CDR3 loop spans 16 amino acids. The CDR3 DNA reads TGCGCCAGCAGCTTGTCGTCTCAACAGGGGAACACTGAAGCTTTCTTT. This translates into CASSLSSQQGNTEAFF.

DNA of the CDR3: TGTGCCAGCTCACAAACTAGCGGGAGACGGGAGACCCAGTACTTC. Translation gives CASSQTSGRRETQYF. V usage is TRBV18 and J usage is TRBJ2-5; 11 bases match TRBD2. V shed 4 bases and J 5 bases; nucleotides not matched to a gene: 6. The CDR3 spans 15 residues. CDR1 is KGHSH and CDR2 is LQKENI in the germline V gene.

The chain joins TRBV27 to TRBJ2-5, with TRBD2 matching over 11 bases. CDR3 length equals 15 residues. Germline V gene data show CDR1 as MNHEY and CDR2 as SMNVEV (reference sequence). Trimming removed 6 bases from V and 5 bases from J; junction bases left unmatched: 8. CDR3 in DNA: TGTGCCAGCAGCCTCATAGCGGGAGGGCCGGAGACCCAGTACTTC. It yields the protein CASSLIAGGPETQYF.

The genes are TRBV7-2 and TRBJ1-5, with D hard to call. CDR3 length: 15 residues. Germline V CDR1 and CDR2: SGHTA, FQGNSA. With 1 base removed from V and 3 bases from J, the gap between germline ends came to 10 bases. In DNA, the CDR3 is TGTGCCAGCAGCTTAGGAGGTCTAATCAATCAGCCCCAGCATTTT. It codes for CASSLGGLINQPQHF. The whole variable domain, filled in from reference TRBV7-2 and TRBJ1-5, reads GAGVSQSPSNKVTEKGKDVELRCDPISGHTALYWYRQSLGQGLEFLIYFQGNSAPDKSGLPSDRFSAERTGGSVSTLTIQRTQQEDSAVYLCASSLGGLINQPQHFGDGTRLSIL.

The CDR3 region is CASSRLPGLVDDPQYF. In nucleotides, the CDR3 is TGCGCCAGCAGCCGCCTGCCGGGACTAGTTGATGATCCCCAGTACTTC. J is TRBJ2-5 and V is TRBV4-1; the match to TRBD2 covers 8 bases. The germline gives CDR1 MGHRA, CDR2 YSYEKL. The trim removed 4 bases at V and 9 bases at J, leaving 16 bases unmatched. The CDR3 runs to 16 residues.

CDR3 bases: TGTGCCAGCAGGGACCGGGGCAACTCCTTTAACTATGGCTACACCTTC. This codes for CASRDRGNSFNYGYTF. The chain uses TRBV7-2 and TRBJ1-2, with D tentatively TRBD1 (5 bases). Between the trimmed V and J ends, which lost 6 bases and 1 base, there was a span of 18 bases. The CDR3 has 16 residues. Germline CDR1 and CDR2: SGHTA and FQGNSA.

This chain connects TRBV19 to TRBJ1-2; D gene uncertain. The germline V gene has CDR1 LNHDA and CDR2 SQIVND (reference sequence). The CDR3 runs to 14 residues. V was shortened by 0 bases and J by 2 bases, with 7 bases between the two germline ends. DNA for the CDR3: TGTGCCAGTAGTATAGATCCAACAAACTATGGCTACACCTTC. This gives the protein CASSIDPTNYGYTF.

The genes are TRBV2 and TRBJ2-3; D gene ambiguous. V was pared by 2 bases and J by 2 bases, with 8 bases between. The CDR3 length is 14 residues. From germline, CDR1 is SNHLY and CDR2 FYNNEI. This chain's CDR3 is CASSEKTDTDTQYF. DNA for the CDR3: TGTGCCAGCAGTGAAAAAACGGACACAGATACGCAGTATTTT.

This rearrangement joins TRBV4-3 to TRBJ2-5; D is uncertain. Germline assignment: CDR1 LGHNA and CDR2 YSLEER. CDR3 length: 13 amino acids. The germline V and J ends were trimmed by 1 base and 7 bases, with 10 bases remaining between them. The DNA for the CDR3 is TGCGCCAGCAGCCAAGGCATTCCGGGGACCCAGTACTTC. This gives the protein CASSQGIPGTQYF.

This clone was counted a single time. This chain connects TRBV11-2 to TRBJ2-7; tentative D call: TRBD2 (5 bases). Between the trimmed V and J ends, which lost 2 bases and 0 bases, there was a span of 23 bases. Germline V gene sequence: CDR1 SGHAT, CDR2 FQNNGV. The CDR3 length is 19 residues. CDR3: CASSLRRERTEKSSYEQYF. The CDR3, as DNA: TGTGCCAGCAGCTTACGTCGGGAAAGGACTGAAAAAAGCTCCTACGAGCAGTACTTC. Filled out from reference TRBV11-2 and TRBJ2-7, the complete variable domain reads EAGVAQSPRYKIIEKRQSVAFWCNPISGHATLYWYQQILGQGPKLLIQFQNNGVVDDSQLPKDRFSAERLKGVDSTLKIQPAKLEDSAVYLCASSLRRERTEKSSYEQYFGPGTRLTVT.

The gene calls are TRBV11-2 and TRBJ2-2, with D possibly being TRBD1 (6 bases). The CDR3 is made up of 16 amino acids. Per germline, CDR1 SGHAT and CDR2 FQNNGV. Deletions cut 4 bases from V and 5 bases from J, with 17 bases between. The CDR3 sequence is CASSWGRGKGTGELFF. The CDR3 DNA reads TGTGCCAGCAGCTGGGGCAGGGGAAAAGGTACCGGGGAGCTGTTTTTT.

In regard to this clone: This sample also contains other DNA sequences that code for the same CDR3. In DNA form, the CDR3 reads TGTGCCAGCTCACCAGACAGGGGCGGGAATCAGCCCCAGCATTTT. This sequence encodes CASSPDRGGNQPQHF. V usage is TRBV18 and J usage is TRBJ1-5; TRBD1 matches at 8 bases. Germline V gives CDR1 KGHSH, CDR2 LQKENI. V lost 2 bases to trimming and J lost 4 bases; unmatched junction nucleotides: 4. This CDR3 contains 15 residues.

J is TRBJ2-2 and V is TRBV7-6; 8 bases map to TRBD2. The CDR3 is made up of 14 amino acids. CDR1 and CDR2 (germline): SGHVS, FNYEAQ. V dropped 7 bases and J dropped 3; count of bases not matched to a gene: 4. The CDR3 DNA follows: TGTGCCAGCAATGGGCGGGGGGACACCGGGGAGCTGTTTTTT. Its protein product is CASNGRGDTGELFF.

For the CDR3, the DNA is TGTGCCAGCAGTGATCCGGGACAGACGGATACGCAGTATTTT. This encodes CASSDPGQTDTQYF. The V gene is TRBV25-1, the J gene TRBJ2-3, with 7 bases lining up with TRBD1. The CDR3 is made up of 14 amino acids. Per germline, CDR1 MGHDK and CDR2 SYGVNS. The trim removed 3 bases at V and 6 bases at J, leaving 6 bases unmatched.

The CDR3 loop reads CATLAGEGTDTQYF. CDR3 sequence (DNA): TGTGCCACCCTAGCGGGAGAGGGGACAGATACGCAGTATTTT. The chain joins TRBV11-2 to TRBJ2-3; 10 bases are shared with TRBD2. Germline CDR1 is SGHAT and CDR2 is FQNNGV. The trim removed 10 bases at V and 3 bases at J, leaving 7 bases unmatched. CDR3 length: 14 amino acids. Complete variable domain (other parts from reference TRBV11-2 and TRBJ2-3): EAGVAQSPRYKIIEKRQSVAFWCNPISGHATLYWYQQILGQGPKLLIQFQNNGVVDDSQLPKDRFSAERLKGVDSTLKIQPAKLEDSAVYLCATLAGEGTDTQYFGPGTRLTVL.

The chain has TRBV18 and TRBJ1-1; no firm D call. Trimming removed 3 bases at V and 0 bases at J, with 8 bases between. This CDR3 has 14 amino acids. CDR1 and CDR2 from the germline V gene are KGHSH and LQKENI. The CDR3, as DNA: TGTGCCAGCTCACCTGCCCAGGTGAACACTGAAGCTTTCTTT. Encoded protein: CASSPAQVNTEAFF.

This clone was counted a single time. This chain's CDR3 is CASSTRQDTGELFF. CDR3 coding DNA: TGTGCCAGCAGCACCCGACAGGACACCGGGGAGCTGTTTTTT. V gene TRBV7-9 combines with J gene TRBJ2-2; possibly TRBD1 for D (6 bases). The CDR3 totals 14 residues. Trimming pared 5 bases from V and 3 bases from J, leaving 10 bases between. The V gene's germline CDR1 is SEHNR and CDR2 FQNEAQ (reference sequence).

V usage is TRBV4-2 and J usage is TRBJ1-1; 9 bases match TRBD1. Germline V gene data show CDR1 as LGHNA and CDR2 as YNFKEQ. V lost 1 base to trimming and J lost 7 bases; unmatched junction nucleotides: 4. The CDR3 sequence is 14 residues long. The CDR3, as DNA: TGTGCCAGCAGCCAAGCTACAGGGGGCGATGAAGCTTTCTTT. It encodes CASSQATGGDEAFF.

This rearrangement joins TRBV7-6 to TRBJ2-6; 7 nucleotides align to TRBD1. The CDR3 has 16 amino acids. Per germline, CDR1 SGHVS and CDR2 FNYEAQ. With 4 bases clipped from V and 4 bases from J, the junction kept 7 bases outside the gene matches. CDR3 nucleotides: TGTGCCAGCAGCTCCCAAACAGGGGCGGGGGCCAACGTCCTGACTTTC. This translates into CASSSQTGAGANVLTF.

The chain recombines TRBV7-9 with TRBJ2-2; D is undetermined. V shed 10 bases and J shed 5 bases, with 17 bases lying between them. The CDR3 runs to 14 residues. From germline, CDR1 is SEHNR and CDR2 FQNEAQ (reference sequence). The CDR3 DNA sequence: TGTGCCACCCACCGGGCCGGTGGGACCGGGGAGCTGTTTTTT. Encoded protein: CATHRAGGTGELFF.

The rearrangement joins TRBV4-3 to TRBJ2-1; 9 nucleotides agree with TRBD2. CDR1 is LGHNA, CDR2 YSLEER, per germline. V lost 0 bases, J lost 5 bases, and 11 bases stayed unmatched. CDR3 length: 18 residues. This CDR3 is CASSQDVSRTSENNEQFF. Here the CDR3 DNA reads TGCGCCAGCAGCCAAGATGTATCTAGGACTAGCGAAAACAATGAGCAGTTCTTC.

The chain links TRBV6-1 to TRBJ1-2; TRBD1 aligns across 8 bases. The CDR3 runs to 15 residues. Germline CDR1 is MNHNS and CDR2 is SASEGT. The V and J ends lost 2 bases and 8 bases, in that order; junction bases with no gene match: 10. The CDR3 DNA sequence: TGTGCCAGCAGTGAATCCGGGACAGGCTTTCGAGGCTACACCTTC. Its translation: CASSESGTGFRGYTF.

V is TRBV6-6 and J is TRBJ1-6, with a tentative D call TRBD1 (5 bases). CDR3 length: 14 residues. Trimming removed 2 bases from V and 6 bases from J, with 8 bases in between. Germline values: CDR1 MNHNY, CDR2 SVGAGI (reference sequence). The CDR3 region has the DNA TGTGCCAGCAGTTACAGGGGCCTTAATTCACCCCTCCACTTT. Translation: CASSYRGLNSPLHF.

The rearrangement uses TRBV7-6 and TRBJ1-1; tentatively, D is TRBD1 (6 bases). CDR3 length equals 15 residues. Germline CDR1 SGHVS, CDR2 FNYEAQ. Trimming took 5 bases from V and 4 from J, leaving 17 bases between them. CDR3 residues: CASSLPGQGITEAFF. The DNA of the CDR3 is TGTGCCAGCAGCCTCCCGGGGCAGGGGATCACTGAAGCTTTCTTT.

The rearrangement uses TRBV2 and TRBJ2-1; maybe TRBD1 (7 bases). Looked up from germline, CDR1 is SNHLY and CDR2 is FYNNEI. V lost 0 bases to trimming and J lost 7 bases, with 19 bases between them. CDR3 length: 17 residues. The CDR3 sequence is CASSEAQGGRGSNEQFF. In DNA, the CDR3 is TGTGCCAGCAGTGAAGCGCAGGGGGGAAGGGGAAGTAATGAGCAGTTCTTC.